This T cell receptor beta chain was recorded in a study of blood T cell repertoires in COVID-19. Per the original data handling: The assay estimated nucleated cells by amplifying reference gene primers. Libraries were prepared by immunoSEQ multiplex PCR; TCRdb keeps only in-frame clonotypes and omits some of them. The V and J calls and the clone size are those of that table, but D and trimming were determined from the DNA. This table holds over 250,000 clones, around nine tenths found once. Germline V gives CDR1 SGHRS, CDR2 YFSETQ. V gave up 0 bases and J gave up 1 base; unmatched junction bases: 4. The CDR3 covers 15 residues.

This sequence joins TRBV5-1 and TRBJ2-7; 7 nucleotides line up with TRBD1. Sequencing was done on a sample of peripheral blood. The origin of this receptor is a man aged 35 to 55 who had recovered from COVID-19. The CDR3 region has the DNA TGCGCCAGCAGCTTGGCGTCACAGGGGTCCTACGAGCAGTACTTC. This encodes CASSLASQGSYEQYF.